These 22 T cell receptor beta chains were sequenced from one sample in a study of OX40 agonist ivuxolimab in advanced cancers. Generated by immunoSEQ multiplex PCR, the TCRdb table keeps only in-frame clones and is missing some. The data contain around 100,000 clones, around nine tenths of them singletons. This specimen was CD4+ or CD8+ T cells sorted from blood, taken in a trial of the OX40 agonist ivuxolimab. These receptor sequences come from an adult with an advanced solid tumor such as melanoma, head and neck, liver or kidney cancer.

This rearrangement joins TRBV4-2 to TRBJ1-1; 9 bases are shared with TRBD1. The CDR3 totals 15 residues. V trimming: 4 bases; J trimming: 1 base; junction bases outside the gene matches: 4. Germline values: CDR1 LGHNA, CDR2 YNFKEQ. Here the CDR3 DNA reads TGTGCCAGCAGCCTCAGACAGGGGGAGAACACTGAAGCTTTCTTT. Its translation: CASSLRQGENTEAFF.

This chain uses TRBV28 with TRBJ2-1; D not certain. Trimming cost V 5 bases and J 7 bases, with 6 bases left between them. CDR1 and CDR2 from the germline V gene are MDHEN and SYDVKM. This CDR3 region has 11 residues. The CDR3 DNA is TGTGCCAGCAGTCACCCAAATGAGCAGTTCTTC. It translates to CASSHPNEQFF.

About this clone: Other DNA sequences of this sample code for an identical CDR3. The chain joins TRBV5-4 to TRBJ2-5; no clear D. Trimming pared 0 bases from V and 1 base from J, leaving 4 bases between. Germline V gene sequence: CDR1 SGHNT, CDR2 YYREEE (reference sequence). The CDR3 covers 13 residues. The CDR3 here is CASSLVSQETQYF. The CDR3 bases are TGTGCCAGCAGCTTGGTTTCCCAAGAGACCCAGTACTTC.

The rearrangement links TRBV29-1 to TRBJ2-7, with TRBD1 matching over 8 bases. Germline V CDR1 and CDR2: SQVTM, ANQGSEA. Trimming at V came to 7 bases and at J to 0 bases, leaving 5 bases not matched to a gene. CDR3 length: 13 residues. DNA for the CDR3: TGCAGCGGATCCGGGACAGGCTCCTACGAGCAGTACTTC. It is translated as CSGSGTGSYEQYF.

This rearrangement joins TRBV2 to TRBJ2-7; D unclear. This CDR3 is 15 amino acids long. V was pared by 0 bases and J by 6 bases, with 15 bases between. The germline V gene has CDR1 SNHLY and CDR2 FYNNEI. CDR3 DNA sequence: TGTGCCAGCAGTGAAGCATCCCCGCTTTGGGCCGAGCAGTACTTC. It encodes CASSEASPLWAEQYF.

This chain uses TRBV6-5 with TRBJ2-7, with TRBD1 matching 7 bases. V lost 4 bases, J lost 5 bases, and 8 bases stayed unmatched. The CDR3 sequence is 14 residues long. Per the germline V gene, CDR1 is MNHEY and CDR2 is SVGAGI. The CDR3 is CASSSGQPSNEQYF. CDR3 nucleotide sequence: TGTGCCAGCAGTTCGGGACAGCCCTCGAACGAGCAGTACTTC.

The chain carries TRBV18 and TRBJ2-7, with 9 bases fitting TRBD1. V lost 4 bases, J lost 7 bases, and 11 bases stayed unmatched. The CDR3 covers 15 residues. CDR1 KGHSH and CDR2 LQKENI come from the germline V gene. As DNA, the CDR3 is TGTGCCAGCTCACTGGGGACAGGGCCCCTTTGGGAGCAGTACTTC. As protein: CASSLGTGPLWEQYF.

This clone was detected only once. This chain connects TRBV2 to TRBJ2-1; 7 nucleotides align to TRBD2. This CDR3 spans 19 amino acids. With 7 bases clipped from V and 0 bases from J, the junction kept 18 bases outside the gene matches. Germline CDR1 SNHLY, CDR2 FYNNEI. The CDR3 DNA is TGTGCCAGCACCGAAGGAAGGCGGGAGTCGGAGAGCTCCTACAATGAGCAGTTCTTC. Its translation is CASTEGRRESESSYNEQFF. Combining the CDR3 with reference TRBV2 and TRBJ2-1 gives the whole variable domain EPEVTQTPSHQVTQMGQEVILRCVPISNHLYFYWYRQILGQKVEFLVSFYNNEISEKSEIFDDQFSVERPDGSNFTLKIRSTKLEDSAMYFCASTEGRRESESSYNEQFFGPGTRLTVL.

CDR3 region: CASSLRGAGSTDTQYF. The DNA of the CDR3 is TGTGCCAGCAGCTTAAGGGGGGCGGGTAGCACAGATACGCAGTATTTT. The chain carries TRBV7-2 and TRBJ2-3; either TRBD1 or TRBD2 may supply D (6 bases each). From germline, CDR1 is SGHTA and CDR2 FQGNSA. The ends were cut back, 2 bases at V and 0 bases at J, with 12 bases in the middle. This CDR3 contains 16 residues.

The chain recombines TRBV10-1 with TRBJ1-5; tentative D call: TRBD1 (6 bases). The CDR3 is 12 residues long. Germline V gene sequence: CDR1 WNHNN, CDR2 SYGVQD (reference sequence). V lost 11 bases to trimming and J lost 5 bases, with 13 bases between them. The CDR3 nucleotides are TGCGCCTTAAGGGGGTGGGATCAGCCCCAGCATTTT. The encoded protein is CALRGWDQPQHF.

This chain connects TRBV5-1 to TRBJ2-6; D is possibly TRBD1 (6 bases). V dropped 4 bases and J dropped 2 bases, with 10 bases sitting between them. CDR1 and CDR2 from the germline V gene are SGHRS and YFSETQ. The CDR3 consists of 15 residues. CDR3 in amino acids: CASSGRTAGANVLTF. The DNA for the CDR3 is TGCGCCAGCAGCGGACGGACAGCTGGGGCCAACGTCCTGACTTTC.

V gene TRBV6-1 combines with J gene TRBJ2-3; D is tentatively TRBD1 or TRBD2 (6 bases each). This CDR3 is 15 amino acids long. V was shortened by 5 bases and J by 2 bases, with 14 bases between the two germline ends. Germline assignment: CDR1 MNHNS and CDR2 SASEGT. The CDR3 nucleotides read TGTGCCAGCAGTCCAAGGGGGACTGACACAGATACGCAGTATTTT. Amino acids: CASSPRGTDTDTQYF.

This clone was seen just once. This chain connects TRBV7-9 to TRBJ2-7; D ambiguous. The V gene lost 5 bases and the J gene lost 3 bases, with 8 bases spanning the gap. CDR3 length: 12 amino acids. CDR1 and CDR2 from the germline V gene are SEHNR and FQNEAQ (reference sequence). The DNA of the CDR3 is TGTGCCAGCAGCCATAATATCTACGAGCAGTACTTC. Its translation: CASSHNIYEQYF.

The CDR3 DNA follows: TGTGCCAGCAGCTCCGGACAGAGCTCCTACGAGCAGTACTTC. It encodes CASSSGQSSYEQYF. The chain links TRBV7-9 to TRBJ2-7, with D possibly matching TRBD1 (6 bases). Deletions cut 4 bases from V and 0 bases from J, with 10 bases between. Germline assignment: CDR1 SEHNR and CDR2 FQNEAQ (reference sequence). The CDR3 has 14 amino acids.

The sample holds a few counts of this clone. This sequence joins TRBV4-1 and TRBJ2-2; 10 nucleotides match TRBD2. The length of the CDR3 is 16 residues. The V gene end was trimmed by 1 base and the J gene end by 5 bases; junction bases not matched to a gene: 4. Germline CDR1 is MGHRA and CDR2 is YSYEKL. In DNA form, the CDR3 reads TGCGCCAGCAGCCAAGTAGCGGGGGGAGGTACCGGGGAGCTGTTTTTT. Residues: CASSQVAGGGTGELFF.

The gene calls are TRBV19 and TRBJ1-1; D not resolved. The V and J ends lost 4 bases and 4 bases respectively, with 19 bases between them. CDR1 LNHDA and CDR2 SQIVND come from the germline V gene (reference sequence). CDR3 size: 16 residues. The CDR3 DNA reads as TGTGCCAGTAGTAGGTCCCTCACCCCCCGGAGCACTGAAGCTTTCTTT. This sequence encodes CASSRSLTPRSTEAFF.

J is TRBJ2-5 and V is TRBV14, with D unclear. Germline V lookup: CDR1 SGHDN, CDR2 FVKESK. The V end lost 1 base, the J end lost 3 bases, and 12 bases lay between the germline ends. The CDR3 covers 15 residues. The CDR3 DNA follows: TGTGCCAGCAGCCAAGCAGGTCAATTTAAAGAGACCCAGTACTTC. Protein product: CASSQAGQFKETQYF.

The chain is built from TRBV6-5 and TRBJ2-1; D is undetermined. V lost 8 bases to trimming and J lost 8 bases, with 16 bases between them. The CDR3 is 13 residues long. CDR1 and CDR2 from the germline V gene are MNHEY and SVGAGI. The CDR3: CASHPPGRDEQFF. In DNA form, the CDR3 reads TGTGCCAGCCATCCTCCCGGGCGCGATGAGCAGTTCTTC.

This chain's CDR3 is CASSGLGGRNQPQHF. CDR3 DNA: TGTGCCAGCAGTGGGTTGGGGGGCAGGAATCAGCCCCAGCATTTT. J is TRBJ1-5 and V is TRBV2; possible D gene TRBD1, 6 bases. The CDR3 length is 15 residues. Germline-derived CDR1 and CDR2 are SNHLY and FYNNEI. Trimming left V 4 bases short and J 4 bases short, with 14 bases between.

This chain links TRBV7-9 with TRBJ2-1, with D possibly TRBD2 on 6 matching bases. Looked up from germline, CDR1 is SEHNR and CDR2 is FQNEAQ (reference sequence). The CDR3 runs to 16 residues. Trimming pared 5 bases from V and 6 bases from J, leaving 20 bases between. CDR3 nucleotide sequence: TGTGCCAGCAGCCTCCTGGGGGGTCCCCTAGTCAATGAGCAGTTCTTC. This gives the protein CASSLLGGPLVNEQFF.

V and J are TRBV7-8 and TRBJ1-1, with TRBD1 matching over 7 bases. The CDR3 spans 14 residues. J was trimmed by 5 bases and V by 5 bases; bases with no gene match: 8. From germline, CDR1 is SGHVS and CDR2 FQNEAQ. CDR3 bases: TGTGCCAGCAGCCTCACAGGGGAAGGGACTGAAGCTTTCTTT. It encodes CASSLTGEGTEAFF.

V gene TRBV20-1 combines with J gene TRBJ2-7; 8 nucleotides agree with TRBD1. The CDR3 spans 11 residues. Germline trimming cut 3 bases from V and 8 bases from J; bases unmatched to any gene: 3. Germline lookup yields CDR1 DFQATT and CDR2 SNEGSKA (reference sequence). CDR3 residues: CSARTGEQQYF. The CDR3 DNA reads as TGCAGTGCTAGGACAGGGGAACAGCAGTACTTC.